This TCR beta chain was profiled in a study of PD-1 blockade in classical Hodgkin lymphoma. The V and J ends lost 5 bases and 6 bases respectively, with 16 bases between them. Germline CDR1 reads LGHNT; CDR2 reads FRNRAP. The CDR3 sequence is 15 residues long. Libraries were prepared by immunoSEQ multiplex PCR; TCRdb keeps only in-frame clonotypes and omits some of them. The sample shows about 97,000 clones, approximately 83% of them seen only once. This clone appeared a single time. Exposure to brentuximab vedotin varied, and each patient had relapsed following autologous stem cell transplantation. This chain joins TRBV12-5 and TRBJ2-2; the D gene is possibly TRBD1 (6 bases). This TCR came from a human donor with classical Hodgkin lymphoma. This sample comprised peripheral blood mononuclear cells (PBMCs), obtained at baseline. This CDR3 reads CASGPGTPNPGELFF. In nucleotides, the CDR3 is TGTGCTAGTGGTCCCGGGACACCTAACCCCGGGGAGCTGTTTTTT.